The 2 T cell receptor beta chains presented below share a single source sample, sequenced in a study of blood T cell repertoires in COVID-19. Method: immunoSEQ multiplex PCR; TCRdb's copy keeps in-frame clones and lacks some. Of roughly 150,000 clones in the sample, 80% were seen once. The sample consisted of peripheral blood. Receptors originate from a woman in her 50s with acute or convalescent COVID-19.

This clone occurred once. The rearrangement links TRBV7-9 to TRBJ1-5, with D unclear. Looked up from germline, CDR1 is SEHNR and CDR2 is FQNEAQ (reference sequence). There are 14 residues in the CDR3. Between the trimmed V and J ends, which lost 5 bases and 10 bases, there was a span of 18 bases. CDR3 sequence: CASSPDGGRRPQHF. The CDR3 DNA reads TGTGCCAGCAGCCCCGACGGCGGTCGGAGACCCCAGCATTTT.

This clone was found once. The chain recombines TRBV28 with TRBJ1-2; D is ambiguous. The V gene's germline CDR1 is MDHEN and CDR2 SYDVKM. This CDR3 comprises 15 residues. V lost 1 base to trimming and J lost 1 base, with 10 bases between them. This CDR3 reads CASSLFIAGNYGYTF. The DNA for the CDR3 is TGTGCCAGCAGTTTATTCATTGCGGGTAACTATGGCTACACCTTC.